Listed below are T cell receptor beta chains from one sample, sequenced in a study of cytomegalovirus exposure and HLA in healthy donors. The assay was immunoSEQ multiplex PCR, and TCRdb's table has in-frame clones only and misses some. The sample gives under 110,000 clones, more than 80% of which show up once; approximately 4% is in the top ten. Material: PBMCs. The receptor source for this set is a man aged 25 to 40 in good health and CMV-seronegative. Both conserved end residues are part of each CDR3. A D gene is named only where the DNA matches it firmly. Clone size appears in some rows only: once, few, many, or a class for an expanded clone.

CDR3 DNA: TGTGCCAGCAGTGACAGGGGACATGGCTACACCTTC
CDR3 protein: CASSDRGHGYTF
V gene: TRBV2
J gene: TRBJ1-2
D gene: NA
clone size: NA

CDR3 DNA: TGCAGCGTTGATGTGAGCGGGAGGGACAATGAGCAGTTCTTC
CDR3 protein: CSVDVSGRDNEQFF
V gene: TRBV29-1
J gene: TRBJ2-1
D gene: TRBD2
clone size: NA

CDR3 DNA: TGTGCCAGCAGCGTAGGTTTGGGACAGGGTGCCGGGGAGCTGTTTTTT
CDR3 protein: CASSVGLGQGAGELFF
V gene: TRBV9
J gene: TRBJ2-2
D gene: TRBD1
clone size: NA

CDR3 DNA: TGTGCCAGCAGCTATAGCGGGGGGGCTCTAGAGACCCAGTACTTC
CDR3 protein: CASSYSGGALETQYF
V gene: TRBV7-3
J gene: TRBJ2-5
D gene: TRBD2
clone size: once

CDR3 DNA: TGTGCCAGCAGCTCCCCACGCGGGGTTTTGTCTTACGAGCAGTACTTC
CDR3 protein: CASSSPRGVLSYEQYF
V gene: TRBV7-3
J gene: TRBJ2-7
D gene: NA
clone size: NA

CDR3 DNA: TGTGCCAGCAGCTTGGTCGGTCAGGAAGAGACCCAGTACTTC
CDR3 protein: CASSLVGQEETQYF
V gene: TRBV5-6
J gene: TRBJ2-5
D gene: NA
clone size: NA

CDR3 DNA: TGTGCCAGTAAATCTGCCGGGATCCATCAGCCCCAGCATTTT
CDR3 protein: CASKSAGIHQPQHF
V gene: TRBV19
J gene: TRBJ1-5
D gene: NA
clone size: NA

CDR3 DNA: TGTGCCATCAGTGAAGGGCAGGGAAGGAATCAGCCCCAGCATTTT
CDR3 protein: CAISEGQGRNQPQHF
V gene: TRBV10-3
J gene: TRBJ1-5
D gene: NA
clone size: NA

CDR3 DNA: TGTGCCAGCAGTGAAGGACCCAGAGGGCGCTCTGGAAACACCATATATTTT
CDR3 protein: CASSEGPRGRSGNTIYF
V gene: TRBV2
J gene: TRBJ1-3
D gene: NA
clone size: NA

CDR3 DNA: TGTGCCAGCAGCTTAGTGGCGGCCGGCCCACGGGGCACCGGGGAGCTGTTTTTT
CDR3 protein: CASSLVAAGPRGTGELFF
V gene: TRBV7-6
J gene: TRBJ2-2
D gene: NA
clone size: NA

CDR3 DNA: TGTGCCATCAGTGAGTCGAGTGTCTCTGGAAACACCATATATTTT
CDR3 protein: CAISESSVSGNTIYF
V gene: TRBV10-3
J gene: TRBJ1-3
D gene: NA
clone size: NA

CDR3 DNA: TGTGCCAGCAGCAGAAGCGGGAGGGCCTCCTACAATGAGCAGTTCTTC
CDR3 protein: CASSRSGRASYNEQFF
V gene: TRBV5-5
J gene: TRBJ2-1
D gene: TRBD2
clone size: NA

CDR3 DNA: TGTGCCAGCAGCGAGGGGAGGACCAGAACCGGGGAGCTGTTTTTT
CDR3 protein: CASSEGRTRTGELFF
V gene: TRBV9
J gene: TRBJ2-2
D gene: NA
clone size: NA

CDR3 DNA: TGTGCCAGCAGAACATCAAGCGGGGGGACCGGGGAGCTGTTTTTT
CDR3 protein: CASRTSSGGTGELFF
V gene: TRBV7-3
J gene: TRBJ2-2
D gene: TRBD2
clone size: NA

CDR3 DNA: TGTGCCAGCAGCTTGGAGGGGGCAGTAGGGGAAAAACTGTTTTTT
CDR3 protein: CASSLEGAVGEKLFF
V gene: TRBV5-4
J gene: TRBJ1-4
D gene: TRBD1
clone size: NA

CDR3 DNA: TGTGCCAGCAGCCCTCAAGCAGCGACTAATGAAAAACTGTTTTTT
CDR3 protein: CASSPQAATNEKLFF
V gene: TRBV7-8
J gene: TRBJ1-4
D gene: NA
clone size: NA

CDR3 DNA: TGCAGCGTTGAGCCCGGAGAGACCCAGTACTTC
CDR3 protein: CSVEPGETQYF
V gene: TRBV29-1
J gene: TRBJ2-5
D gene: NA
clone size: few

CDR3 DNA: TGTGCCAGTCTAGGTCCAGGGGCCAACGTCCTGACTTTC
CDR3 protein: CASLGPGANVLTF
V gene: TRBV19
J gene: TRBJ2-6
D gene: NA
clone size: NA

CDR3 DNA: TGTGCCAGCAGTCCCTCTTCCGGGTACGCAGATACGCAGTATTTT
CDR3 protein: CASSPSSGYADTQYF
V gene: TRBV6-5
J gene: TRBJ2-3
D gene: NA
clone size: NA

CDR3 DNA: TGCGCCAGCAGCCACCTCACGGGGGGAAATGGGGCCAACGTCCTGACTTTC
CDR3 protein: CASSHLTGGNGANVLTF
V gene: TRBV4-3
J gene: TRBJ2-6
D gene: TRBD2
clone size: few

CDR3 DNA: TGTGCCAGCAGCGAACAGGGGGCGAGAGAGCAGTACTTC
CDR3 protein: CASSEQGAREQYF
V gene: TRBV6-1
J gene: TRBJ2-7
D gene: TRBD1
clone size: few

CDR3 DNA: TGCAGCGTTGAGAGACAAGAGACCCAGTACTTC
CDR3 protein: CSVERQETQYF
V gene: TRBV29-1
J gene: TRBJ2-5
D gene: NA
clone size: NA

CDR3 DNA: TGCGCCAGCAGCCCAGGCCGGGACAGTGGGTACGAGCAGTACTTC
CDR3 protein: CASSPGRDSGYEQYF
V gene: TRBV4-1
J gene: TRBJ2-7
D gene: TRBD1
clone size: NA

CDR3 DNA: TGCGCCAGCAGCACCGGGGGCGCGGGAGGCTACGAGCAGTACTTC
CDR3 protein: CASSTGGAGGYEQYF
V gene: TRBV5-1
J gene: TRBJ2-7
D gene: TRBD2
clone size: NA

CDR3 DNA: TGTGCCACCAGCAGAGAGGGCCACAGGGGTCAAGAGACCCAGTACTTC
CDR3 protein: CATSREGHRGQETQYF
V gene: TRBV15
J gene: TRBJ2-5
D gene: TRBD1
clone size: NA

CDR3 DNA: TGTGCCAGCAGTCTGACAGCTCGAGAGACTGAAGCTTTCTTT
CDR3 protein: CASSLTARETEAFF
V gene: TRBV6-6
J gene: TRBJ1-1
D gene: NA
clone size: few

CDR3 DNA: TGTGCCAGCACCCGGACAGGGGGACTCTATGGCTACACCTTC
CDR3 protein: CASTRTGGLYGYTF
V gene: TRBV2
J gene: TRBJ1-2
D gene: TRBD1
clone size: NA

CDR3 DNA: TGTGCCAGCACTGCGGGCAGGTTCGACGGCGAGCAGTACTTC
CDR3 protein: CASTAGRFDGEQYF
V gene: TRBV6-1
J gene: TRBJ2-7
D gene: NA
clone size: NA

CDR3 DNA: TGCGCCAGCAGCAGAACCGGGACAGGCTTCTACGAGCAGTACTTC
CDR3 protein: CASSRTGTGFYEQYF
V gene: TRBV4-1
J gene: TRBJ2-7
D gene: TRBD1
clone size: NA

CDR3 DNA: TGTGCCAGCAGCGCAACCTCACAGGGGAACACCATATATTTT
CDR3 protein: CASSATSQGNTIYF
V gene: TRBV9
J gene: TRBJ1-3
D gene: TRBD1
clone size: NA

CDR3 DNA: TGTGCCAGGAGAACAGAGGATACGCAGTATTTT
CDR3 protein: CARRTEDTQYF
V gene: TRBV27
J gene: TRBJ2-3
D gene: NA
clone size: NA

CDR3 DNA: TGTGCCAGCAGTTACGGAGGGGCTGCTACCTACGAGCAGTACTTC
CDR3 protein: CASSYGGAATYEQYF
V gene: TRBV6-6
J gene: TRBJ2-7
D gene: NA
clone size: NA

CDR3 DNA: TGTGCCAGCCTTCCTCAGGGGGCCAAAAACATTCAGTACTTC
CDR3 protein: CASLPQGAKNIQYF
V gene: TRBV6-1
J gene: TRBJ2-4
D gene: NA
clone size: NA

CDR3 DNA: TGTGCCAGCAGTTATCAGGGGAACCTCTATGGCTACACCTTC
CDR3 protein: CASSYQGNLYGYTF
V gene: TRBV7-9
J gene: TRBJ1-2
D gene: NA
clone size: NA

CDR3 DNA: TGTGCCAGCAGCTTACAGGGGGGACATCAGCCCCAGCATTTT
CDR3 protein: CASSLQGGHQPQHF
V gene: TRBV5-5
J gene: TRBJ1-5
D gene: TRBD1
clone size: NA

CDR3 DNA: TGTGCCAGCTCAGCCGACAGGGCACAAGAGACCCAGTACTTC
CDR3 protein: CASSADRAQETQYF
V gene: TRBV18
J gene: TRBJ2-5
D gene: TRBD1
clone size: NA

CDR3 DNA: TGTGCCAGCAAAGACAGGACAGATACGCAGTATTTT
CDR3 protein: CASKDRTDTQYF
V gene: TRBV6-4
J gene: TRBJ2-3
D gene: NA
clone size: NA

CDR3 DNA: TGTGCCAGCCAACCCGGGACTAGCGGTCGAGACAGCTCCTACGAGCAGTACTTC
CDR3 protein: CASQPGTSGRDSSYEQYF
V gene: TRBV27
J gene: TRBJ2-7
D gene: TRBD2
clone size: NA

CDR3 DNA: TGTGCCTGGAGTCAACTAGCGGGGTCCCTTAATGAGCAGTTCTTC
CDR3 protein: CAWSQLAGSLNEQFF
V gene: TRBV30
J gene: TRBJ2-1
D gene: TRBD2
clone size: NA

CDR3 DNA: TGTGCCTGGACGCTTGAGGACAGGTCGAACGAGCAGTACTTC
CDR3 protein: CAWTLEDRSNEQYF
V gene: TRBV30
J gene: TRBJ2-7
D gene: TRBD1
clone size: NA

CDR3 DNA: TGCAGCGTTGACGGGACAGGGGATGAGCAGTTCTTC
CDR3 protein: CSVDGTGDEQFF
V gene: TRBV29-1
J gene: TRBJ2-1
D gene: TRBD1
clone size: NA

CDR3 DNA: TGCGCCAGCACCCAGCCCCCCCACAGGGGAAGTTATCAGCCCCAGCATTTT
CDR3 protein: CASTQPPHRGSYQPQHF
V gene: TRBV4-1
J gene: TRBJ1-5
D gene: TRBD1
clone size: NA

CDR3 DNA: TGTGCCAGCATAAGGGGCGTAGATCAGCCCCAGCATTTT
CDR3 protein: CASIRGVDQPQHF
V gene: TRBV6-6
J gene: TRBJ1-5
D gene: NA
clone size: NA

CDR3 DNA: TGCGCCAGCGGACTAGCGGGAGAGCGTTACGATACGCAGTATTTT
CDR3 protein: CASGLAGERYDTQYF
V gene: TRBV5-1
J gene: TRBJ2-3
D gene: TRBD2
clone size: NA

CDR3 DNA: TGTGCCAGCAGCTTAGGCACTAGCGCAAATGAGCAGTTCTTC
CDR3 protein: CASSLGTSANEQFF
V gene: TRBV7-9
J gene: TRBJ2-1
D gene: TRBD2
clone size: few

CDR3 DNA: TGTGCCTCAACAGGGGATAGCTCCTATAATTCACCCCTCCACTTT
CDR3 protein: CASTGDSSYNSPLHF
V gene: TRBV30
J gene: TRBJ1-6
D gene: TRBD1
clone size: NA

CDR3 DNA: TGTGCCAGCAGTTTAACCCCACCGAGGTTGGGCAATCAGCCCCAGCATTTT
CDR3 protein: CASSLTPPRLGNQPQHF
V gene: TRBV27
J gene: TRBJ1-5
D gene: NA
clone size: NA

CDR3 DNA: TGTGCCAGCAGCTCCGGACTAGCGGGGTTAGATACGCAGTATTTT
CDR3 protein: CASSSGLAGLDTQYF
V gene: TRBV5-4
J gene: TRBJ2-3
D gene: TRBD2
clone size: NA

CDR3 DNA: TGTGCCAGTAGGCGGACAGGTTTCCAAGAGACCCAGTACTTC
CDR3 protein: CASRRTGFQETQYF
V gene: TRBV19
J gene: TRBJ2-5
D gene: TRBD1
clone size: NA

CDR3 DNA: TGTGCCAGCAGCGTCCACAACACAGATACGCAGTATTTT
CDR3 protein: CASSVHNTDTQYF
V gene: TRBV5-4
J gene: TRBJ2-3
D gene: NA
clone size: NA

CDR3 DNA: TGTGCCAGCAGTGGGACTTACTATGGCTACACCTTC
CDR3 protein: CASSGTYYGYTF
V gene: TRBV28
J gene: TRBJ1-2
D gene: NA
clone size: NA

CDR3 DNA: TGCGCCAGCAGCCCGCGGTTGAGGCGGGCAGGGGAGGGGGATGGCTACACCTTC
CDR3 protein: CASSPRLRRAGEGDGYTF
V gene: TRBV4-3
J gene: TRBJ1-2
D gene: NA
clone size: NA

CDR3 DNA: TGTGCCTGGAGTGCCCCGACGGGGAGGGCTTCCACATACGAGCAGTACTTC
CDR3 protein: CAWSAPTGRASTYEQYF
V gene: TRBV30
J gene: TRBJ2-7
D gene: TRBD2
clone size: NA

CDR3 DNA: TGTGCCAGCAGTCTGGCATGGAGCGGGAGGGGGAATGAGCAGTTCTTC
CDR3 protein: CASSLAWSGRGNEQFF
V gene: TRBV27
J gene: TRBJ2-1
D gene: TRBD2
clone size: NA

CDR3 DNA: TGCAGCGTTCCGACAGGGGAAGATGGGGCTGAAGCTTTCTTT
CDR3 protein: CSVPTGEDGAEAFF
V gene: TRBV29-1
J gene: TRBJ1-1
D gene: TRBD1
clone size: NA

CDR3 DNA: TGTGCCAGCAGCCCGGACTACCTACATAGCACAGATACGCAGTATTTT
CDR3 protein: CASSPDYLHSTDTQYF
V gene: TRBV28
J gene: TRBJ2-3
D gene: NA
clone size: NA

CDR3 DNA: TGTGCCAGCAGTGACGGCGGGGAGAACACTGAAGCTTTCTTT
CDR3 protein: CASSDGGENTEAFF
V gene: TRBV6-1
J gene: TRBJ1-1
D gene: NA
clone size: few

CDR3 DNA: TGTGCCAGCAGCCCGAGCGGGAGTGGTATCGAGCAGTACTTC
CDR3 protein: CASSPSGSGIEQYF
V gene: TRBV7-9
J gene: TRBJ2-7
D gene: TRBD2
clone size: NA

CDR3 DNA: TGTGCCAGCAGCCTAACCTACGAGCAGTACTTC
CDR3 protein: CASSLTYEQYF
V gene: TRBV6-1
J gene: TRBJ2-7
D gene: NA
clone size: NA

CDR3 DNA: TGTGCCAGCAGCTTAGCGGGGGGGTCCACAGTCTATGGCTACACCTTC
CDR3 protein: CASSLAGGSTVYGYTF
V gene: TRBV7-8
J gene: TRBJ1-2
D gene: NA
clone size: NA